The 2 T cell receptor beta chains given below trace back to one sample, sequenced in a study of blood T cell repertoires in COVID-19 (dated by TCRdb to 2020 to 2022). Library construction relied on the immunoSEQ multiplex PCR assay. Sourced from immuneACCESS, this table was stored by TCRdb with only in-frame sequences that have V and J called. A share of the clones is absent; for the studies checked, an unresolved V gene accounts for under half, and the remainder has no known explanation. This sample lists a few hundred thousand clones; 86% were detected once. The ten largest clones represent about 3.6% of the sample. The sample taken for sequencing was peripheral blood. The receptors shown here come from a man between 18 and 29 years old with active or convalescent COVID-19.

The genes are TRBV11-2 and TRBJ2-3, with TRBD2 as a possible D gene (5 bases). The CDR3 loop spans 11 amino acids. V lost 1 base to trimming and J lost 12 bases, with 8 bases between them. Germline CDR1 and CDR2: SGHAT and FQNNGV. The chain's CDR3 is CASSLAGVQYF. The DNA of the CDR3 is TGTGCCAGCAGCTTAGCCGGGGTTCAGTATTTT.

This rearrangement joins TRBV24-1 to TRBJ2-1; D is unclear. Germline values: CDR1 KGHDR, CDR2 SFDVKD. This CDR3 region has 16 residues. Trimming removed 3 bases from V and 2 bases from J, with 13 bases in between. CDR3 sequence: CATSDGAAVTYNEQFF. The CDR3 DNA is TGTGCCACCAGTGATGGTGCCGCGGTAACCTACAATGAGCAGTTCTTC.